The present T cell receptor beta chain was sequenced within a study of blood T cells in healthy people across ages. This clonotype has only a few counts. A sample-barcoded 5' primer and a J-beta primer mix were used in a second PCR of roughly 7 to 12 cycles. TCRdb re-analysed the 5' RACE reads in MiXCR, keeping a single row per CDR3 protein. This table holds under 950,000 distinct CDR3 sequences, 20% to 25% found once. Between the trimmed V and J ends, which lost 0 bases and 4 bases, there was a span of 11 bases. Germline CDR1 LNHNV, CDR2 YYDKDF (reference sequence). There are 15 residues in the CDR3.

The specimen was blood. This chain links TRBV15 with TRBJ2-3; no clear D. This receptor was identified in an older man in good health. The CDR3 bases are TGTGCCACCAGCAGAGATACGAGCAGTGCAGATACGCAGTATTTT. Its protein is CATSRDTSSADTQYF.